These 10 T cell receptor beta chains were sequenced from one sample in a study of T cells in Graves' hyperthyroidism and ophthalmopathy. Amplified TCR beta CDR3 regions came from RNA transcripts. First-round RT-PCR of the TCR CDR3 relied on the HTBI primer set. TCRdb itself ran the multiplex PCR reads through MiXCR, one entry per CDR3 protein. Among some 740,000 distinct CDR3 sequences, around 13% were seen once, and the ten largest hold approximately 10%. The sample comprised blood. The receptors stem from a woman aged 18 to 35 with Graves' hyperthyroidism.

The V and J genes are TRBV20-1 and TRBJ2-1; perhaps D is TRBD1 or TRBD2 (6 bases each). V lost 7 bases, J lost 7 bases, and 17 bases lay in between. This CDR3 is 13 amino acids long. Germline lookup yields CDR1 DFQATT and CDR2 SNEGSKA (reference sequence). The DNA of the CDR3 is TGCAGTGTCGCGGGACACCCGCAGAATGAGCAGTTCTTC. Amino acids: CSVAGHPQNEQFF.

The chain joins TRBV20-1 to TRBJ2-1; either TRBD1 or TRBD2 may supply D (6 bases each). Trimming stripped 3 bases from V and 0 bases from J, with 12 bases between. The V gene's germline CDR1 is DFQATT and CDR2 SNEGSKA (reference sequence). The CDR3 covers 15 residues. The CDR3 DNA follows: TGCAGTGCTAGTCCCGGAGGGGGCTCCTACAATGAGCAGTTCTTC. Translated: CSASPGGGSYNEQFF.

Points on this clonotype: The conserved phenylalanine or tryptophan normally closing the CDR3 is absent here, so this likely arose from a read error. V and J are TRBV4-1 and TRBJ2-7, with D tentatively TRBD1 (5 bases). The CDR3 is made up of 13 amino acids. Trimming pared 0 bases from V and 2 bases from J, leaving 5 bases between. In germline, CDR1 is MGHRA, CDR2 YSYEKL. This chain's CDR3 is CASSQEGAYEQYL. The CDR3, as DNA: TGCGCCAGCAGCCAAGAAGGGGCCTACGAGCAGTACTTA.

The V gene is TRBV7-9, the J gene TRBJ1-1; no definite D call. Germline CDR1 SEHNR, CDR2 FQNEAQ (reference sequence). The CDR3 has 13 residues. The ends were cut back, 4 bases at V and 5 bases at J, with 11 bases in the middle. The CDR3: CASSSPRTTEAFF. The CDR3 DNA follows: TGTGCCAGCAGCTCCCCCCGCACTACTGAAGCTTTCTTT.

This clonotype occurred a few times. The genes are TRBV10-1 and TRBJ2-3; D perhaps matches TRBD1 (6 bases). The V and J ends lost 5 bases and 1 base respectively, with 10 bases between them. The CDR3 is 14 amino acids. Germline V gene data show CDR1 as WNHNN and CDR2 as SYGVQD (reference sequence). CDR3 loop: CASSRTARTDTQYF. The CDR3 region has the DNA TGCGCCAGCAGTCGGACAGCCCGCACAGATACGCAGTATTTT.

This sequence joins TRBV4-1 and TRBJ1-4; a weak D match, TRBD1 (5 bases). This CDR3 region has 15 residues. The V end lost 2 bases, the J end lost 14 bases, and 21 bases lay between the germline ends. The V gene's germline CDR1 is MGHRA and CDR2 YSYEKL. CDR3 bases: TGCGCCAGCAGCCAAAGGACATTCGGTGGTGAATACCTGTTTTTT. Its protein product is CASSQRTFGGEYLFF.

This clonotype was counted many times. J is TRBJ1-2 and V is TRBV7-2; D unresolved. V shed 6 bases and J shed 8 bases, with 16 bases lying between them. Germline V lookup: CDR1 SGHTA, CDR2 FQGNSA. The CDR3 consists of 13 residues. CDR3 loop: CASRPTRVEGYTF. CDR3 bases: TGTGCCAGCAGGCCGACTCGGGTCGAGGGCTACACCTTC.

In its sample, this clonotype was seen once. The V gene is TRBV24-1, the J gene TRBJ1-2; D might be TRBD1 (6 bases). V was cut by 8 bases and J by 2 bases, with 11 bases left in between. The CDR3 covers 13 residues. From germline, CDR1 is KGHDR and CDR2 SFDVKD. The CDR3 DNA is TGTGCCACCAACGGGGGCAAGAACTATGGCTACACCTTC. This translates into CATNGGKNYGYTF.

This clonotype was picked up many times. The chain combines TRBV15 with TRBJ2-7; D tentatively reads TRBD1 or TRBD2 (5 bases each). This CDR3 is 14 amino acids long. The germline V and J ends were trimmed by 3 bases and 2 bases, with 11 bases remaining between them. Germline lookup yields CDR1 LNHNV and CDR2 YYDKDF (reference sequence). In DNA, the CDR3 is TGTGCCACCAGCAGCCGGGACGGAACCTACGAGCAGTACTTC. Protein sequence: CATSSRDGTYEQYF.

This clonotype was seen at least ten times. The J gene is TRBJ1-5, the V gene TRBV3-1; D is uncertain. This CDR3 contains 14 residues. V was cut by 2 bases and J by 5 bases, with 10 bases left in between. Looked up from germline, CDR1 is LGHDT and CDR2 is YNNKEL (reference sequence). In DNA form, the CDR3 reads TGTGCCAGCAGCCAAAGGATCATCGATCAGCCCCAGCATTTT. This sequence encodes CASSQRIIDQPQHF.